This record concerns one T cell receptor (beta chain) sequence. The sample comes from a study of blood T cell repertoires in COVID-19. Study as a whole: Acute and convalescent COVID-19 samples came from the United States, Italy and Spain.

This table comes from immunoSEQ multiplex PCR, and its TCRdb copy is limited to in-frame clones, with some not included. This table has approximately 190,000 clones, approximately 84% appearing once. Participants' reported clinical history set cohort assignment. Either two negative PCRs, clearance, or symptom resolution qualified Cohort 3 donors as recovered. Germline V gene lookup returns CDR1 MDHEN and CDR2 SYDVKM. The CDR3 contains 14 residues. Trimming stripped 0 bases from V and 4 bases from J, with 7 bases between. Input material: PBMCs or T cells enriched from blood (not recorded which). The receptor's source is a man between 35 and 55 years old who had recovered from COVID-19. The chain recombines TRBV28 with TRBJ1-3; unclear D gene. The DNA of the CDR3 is TGTGCCAGCAGTTTATGGGGCTCGGGAAACACCATATATTTT. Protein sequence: CASSLWGSGNTIYF.